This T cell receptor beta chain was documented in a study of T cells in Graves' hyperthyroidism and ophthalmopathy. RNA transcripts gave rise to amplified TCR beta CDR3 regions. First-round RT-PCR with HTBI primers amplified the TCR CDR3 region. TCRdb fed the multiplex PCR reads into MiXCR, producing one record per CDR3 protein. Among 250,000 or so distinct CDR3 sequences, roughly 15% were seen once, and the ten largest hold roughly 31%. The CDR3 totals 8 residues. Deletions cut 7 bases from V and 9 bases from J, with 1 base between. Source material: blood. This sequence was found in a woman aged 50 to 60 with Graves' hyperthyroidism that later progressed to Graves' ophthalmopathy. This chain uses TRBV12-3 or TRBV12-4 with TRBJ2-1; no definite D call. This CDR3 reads CASTEQFF. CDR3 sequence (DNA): TGTGCCAGCACTGAGCAGTTCTTC.